This T cell receptor beta chain was captured in a study of beta chain features in type 1 diabetes. Study in general: What patients shared with healthy donors was a similar profile of age, gender and cell yields. Examined across all samples were approximately 99 million sorted cells. Regarding the study as a whole: Patients with Type 1 diabetes showed moderately but significantly shorter TCRB CDR3s in all four CD4+ subsets. The study found fewer insertions and more deletions at VDJ junctions in type 1 diabetes patients. Patients showed naive, central memory and Treg TCRB repertoires that appeared more similar than those of healthy donors.

The CDR3 length is 16 residues. The V end lost 6 bases, the J end lost 4 bases, and 21 bases lay between the germline ends. Germline CDR1 SGHVS, CDR2 FQNEAQ. The authors reverse transcribed all of the isolated RNA, so sequencing captured expressed TCRB transcripts. Clones were read by immunoSEQ multiplex PCR, and TCRdb kept only the in-frame ones, dropping some. The data show 150,000 to 200,000 clones, roughly 60% seen once. A remark on this clone: Its antigen is as yet unknown.

The chain has TRBV7-8 and TRBJ1-1; no definite D call. The receptor comes from a man younger than 40 with type 1 diabetes. The sample taken for sequencing was naive CD4+ T cells from blood. As DNA, the CDR3 is TGTGCCAGCAGACTTCTCGGAGGCGGGTCGGGCACTGAAGCTTTCTTT. Translating it yields CASRLLGGGSGTEAFF.